This T cell receptor beta chain was recorded in a study of T-cell reconstitution after alpha-beta-depleted transplantation in children. As it was prepared, the TCRbeta library received unique molecular identifiers. In TCRdb, the PCR reads were re-called with MiXCR into one record per CDR3 protein. Among about 420,000 distinct CDR3 sequences listed, 11% were seen once. This CDR3 contains 16 residues. Germline-derived CDR1 and CDR2 are SEHNR and FQNEAQ (reference sequence). Trimming removed 5 bases from V and 6 bases from J; junction bases left unmatched: 12. The gene calls are TRBV7-9 and TRBJ1-4, with TRBD1 identical over 7 bases. The specimen comprised PBMCs from the stem cell graft donor, sampled from the stem cell graft. The sequence came from a human donor who donated a stem cell graft to a child with acute myeloid leukemia. The CDR3 loop reads CASSPRDSSIHEKLFF. In DNA form, the CDR3 reads TGTGCCAGCAGCCCCCGGGACAGTTCGATACATGAAAAACTGTTTTTT.